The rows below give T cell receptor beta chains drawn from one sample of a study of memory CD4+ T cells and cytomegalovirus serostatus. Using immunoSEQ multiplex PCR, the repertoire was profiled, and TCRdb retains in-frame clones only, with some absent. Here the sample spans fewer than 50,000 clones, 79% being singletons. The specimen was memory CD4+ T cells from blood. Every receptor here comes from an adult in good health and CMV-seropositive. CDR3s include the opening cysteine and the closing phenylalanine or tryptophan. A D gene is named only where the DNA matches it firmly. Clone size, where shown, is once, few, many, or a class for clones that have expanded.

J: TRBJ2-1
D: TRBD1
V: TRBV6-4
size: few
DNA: TGTGCCAGGCACCTGACGGGACAGGGAAAAAATGAGCAGTTCTTC
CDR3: CARHLTGQGKNEQFF

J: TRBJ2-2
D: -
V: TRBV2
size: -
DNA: TGTGCCAGCAGCCGAAACCAGGGGACCGGGGAGCTGTTTTTT
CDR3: CASSRNQGTGELFF

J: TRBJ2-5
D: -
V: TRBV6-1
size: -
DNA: TGTGCCAGCAGTGCCCGCTCTAGCGCGCTCCAAGAGACCCAGTACTTC
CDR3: CASSARSSALQETQYF

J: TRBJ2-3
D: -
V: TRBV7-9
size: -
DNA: TGTGCCAGCAGCTTAGATAGGACAGAGGAGTATTTT
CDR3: CASSLDRTEEYF

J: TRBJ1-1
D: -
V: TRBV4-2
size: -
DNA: TGTGCCAGCAGCCGCCCGGAGAACACTGAAGCTTTCTTT
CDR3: CASSRPENTEAFF

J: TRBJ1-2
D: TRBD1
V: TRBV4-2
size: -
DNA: TGTGCCAGCAGCCAAGATCCCGGACAGGAGTATGGCTACACCTTC
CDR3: CASSQDPGQEYGYTF

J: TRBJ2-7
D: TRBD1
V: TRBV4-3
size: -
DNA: TGCGCCAGCAGCCAAGGGTTGGGTCAGGGGGCCTACGAGCAGTACTTC
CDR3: CASSQGLGQGAYEQYF

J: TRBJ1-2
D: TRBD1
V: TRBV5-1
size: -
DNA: TGCGCCAGCAGCTTGGCAGGGGGATCAGAAGGCTACACCTTC
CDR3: CASSLAGGSEGYTF

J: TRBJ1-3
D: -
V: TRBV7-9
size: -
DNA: TGTGCCAGCAGCCGGGACTTCTCTGGAAACACCATATATTTT
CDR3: CASSRDFSGNTIYF

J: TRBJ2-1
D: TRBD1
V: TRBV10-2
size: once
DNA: TGCGCCAGCAGGCTTAACCCCAGGGGGCCGCTTGGGGACAATGAGCAGTTCTTC
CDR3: CASRLNPRGPLGDNEQFF